This T cell receptor (beta chain) is drawn from a study of shared clonotypes between healthy human individuals. It was about 210 ng DNA, 25,000 to 35,000 T cell genomes, that sorted-subset replicate PCRs used. Produced via immunoSEQ multiplex PCR; TCRdb's table is partial and in-frame only. The profile covers 2 million to 2.5 million clones, with less than 95% appearing a single time and 0.3% to 0.4% taken by the ten largest. This clone was found once. The ends were cut back, 0 bases at V and 4 bases at J, with 10 bases in the middle. The CDR3 is 14 amino acids. CDR1 is SGHRS and CDR2 is YFSETQ in the germline V gene. HIV-negative, healthy adults without recent acute infections or vaccinations were the donors. CD4+ cells underwent separation, giving CD45RA+ naive and CD45RA-negative memory subsets.

The chain links TRBV5-1 to TRBJ1-1; D uncertain. The specimen sequenced was naive CD4+ T cells from PBMCs. Subset of the sample: CD45RA+ positively selected. This clonotype was sampled from a man younger than 30 in good health. Some clones in this sample may be carry-over from other donors' samples. The chain's CDR3 is CASSLEVGSTEAFF. CDR3 coding DNA: TGCGCCAGCAGCTTGGAGGTGGGGAGCACTGAAGCTTTCTTT.